This T cell receptor (beta chain) derives from a study of T cell responses to AZD1222 COVID-19 vaccine. Study-level findings and limits: Following two doses of AZD1222, Spike-specific TCR breadth and depth rose. The study found vaccine-associated CD4 TCRs spanning spike, dominant at 160-218 and 743-854. Unmutated variant regions are reportedly the target of nearly half of TCRs that are spike-specific.

TCRdb's table, derived via immunoSEQ multiplex PCR, lists solely in-frame clones and lacks some. Of about 200,000 clones in the sample, approximately 93% are singletons; the top ten hold roughly 1%. Investigators merged groups given second doses at roughly 4 or roughly 12 weeks. Concerning this clone itself: Its specificity is unknown.

Trimming took 4 bases from V and 1 from J, leaving 26 bases between them. This CDR3 has 20 residues. Germline lookup yields CDR1 SGHRS and CDR2 YFSETQ. The TCR comes from an adult who received the AZD1222 COVID-19 vaccine. The chain recombines TRBV5-1 with TRBJ2-2; D not resolved. The sequencing here drew on peripheral blood, taken 28 days after the second AZD1222 dose. CDR3 amino acids: CASSPYSRVLGILNTGELFF. CDR3 nucleotide sequence: TGCGCCAGCAGCCCCTACTCCCGGGTCCTAGGGATTCTGAACACCGGGGAGCTGTTTTTT.